This T cell receptor (beta chain) was obtained from a study of shared clonotypes between healthy human individuals. General study findings and limits: Memory subsets generally showed lower estimated richness than naive subsets. Generation probability values for non-shared clonotypes were lower than those for clonotypes shared by all four donors.

TCRdb's copy holds only in-frame clones and misses some; the assay was immunoSEQ multiplex PCR. The sample yields 2 million to 3 million clones, approximately 93% seen once. Germline values: CDR1 SGHVS, CDR2 FQNEAQ. V was trimmed by 3 bases and J by 6 bases, leaving 16 bases between them. The CDR3 is 15 amino acids. With respect to this clone: Its antigen is unknown.

Partitioning of CD4+ cells yielded a CD45RA+ naive subset and a CD45RA-negative memory subset. Sequencing was done on a sample of naive CD4+ T cells from PBMCs. The subset is: CD45RA+ positively selected. The clonotype originates from a man in his late teens or twenties in good health. Some clones in this sample may be carry-over from other donors' samples. The genes are TRBV7-8 and TRBJ2-3; TRBD1 might be the D (5 bases). CDR3 loop: CASSFRETAGDTQYF. DNA for the CDR3: TGTGCCAGCAGCTTCAGAGAGACCGCAGGGGATACGCAGTATTTT.